These 14 T cell receptor beta chains were all obtained from the same sample, sequenced in a study of blood T cells in healthy people across ages. It was with a sample-barcoded 5' primer and a J-beta primer mix that a second PCR of roughly 7 to 11 cycles was run. TCRdb reprocessed the 5' RACE reads via MiXCR and lists one record per CDR3 protein. The sample records fewer than 950,000 distinct CDR3 sequences, 53% being singletons. Sequencing was performed on blood. The receptor set was obtained from an elderly man in good health.

This clonotype showed up many times. This may stem from a read error, because a much larger clone lies one nucleotide away. The V gene is TRBV29-1, the J gene TRBJ2-1; tentative D call: TRBD2 (5 bases). From germline, CDR1 is SQVTM and CDR2 ANQGSEA. This CDR3 is 14 amino acids long. Trimming pared 6 bases from V and 7 bases from J, leaving 19 bases between. The CDR3 is CSVRGRGSSNEQFF. The CDR3, as DNA: TGCAGCGTCCGAGGGCGAGGGAGTAGTAATGAGCAGTTCTTC.

This clonotype has a handful of counts. The genes are TRBV20-1 and TRBJ2-1; D remains ambiguous. CDR1 is DFQATT, CDR2 SNEGSKA, per germline (reference sequence). The CDR3 spans 15 residues. Deletions cut 5 bases from V and 0 bases from J, with 14 bases between. The CDR3 sequence: CSAPPAASSYNEQFF. In DNA form, the CDR3 reads TGCAGTGCTCCCCCTGCAGCGAGCTCCTACAATGAGCAGTTCTTC.

The CDR3 is CASSYNGEAEKLFF. CDR3 bases: TGTGCCAGCAGTTACAACGGGGAGGCTGAAAAACTGTTTTTT. The chain combines TRBV6-2 or TRBV6-3 with TRBJ1-4, with unresolved D. CDR1 is MNHEY and CDR2 is SVGEGT in the germline V gene. Trimming pared 2 bases from V and 7 bases from J, leaving 11 bases between. CDR3 size: 14 residues.

The chain couples TRBV6-4 to TRBJ2-3; the match to TRBD2 covers 7 bases. CDR3 length: 16 amino acids. Trimming at V came to 5 bases and at J to 2 bases, leaving 10 bases not matched to a gene. Germline values: CDR1 MRHNA, CDR2 SNTAGT. CDR3 in DNA: TGTGCCAGCAGTCCCCCTAGCGGAGGTTACACAGATACGCAGTATTTT. Its protein is CASSPPSGGYTDTQYF.

As regards this clonotype: One end of the junction is discordant with germline, which a read error may explain. V usage is TRBV5-5 and J usage is TRBJ2-1; D is uncertain. Looked up from germline, CDR1 is SGHKS and CDR2 is YYEKEE (reference sequence). The CDR3 length is 16 residues. CDR3 in DNA: TGCGCCAGCAGCCCCGGGCGGTTTGTCTCCTACAATGAGCAGTTCTTC. Its translation: CASSPGRFVSYNEQFF.

Comment on this clonotype: This clone may be a read error of a much larger clone one base away. The chain joins TRBV5-1 to TRBJ2-5, with no clear D. In germline, CDR1 is SGHRS, CDR2 YFSETQ. The CDR3 loop spans 12 amino acids. For the CDR3, the DNA is TGCGTCAGCAGCTTGCAGCAAGAGACCCAGTACTTC. This codes for CVSSLQQETQYF.

This clonotype has only a few counts. The J gene is TRBJ1-4, the V gene TRBV7-9, with TRBD1 identical over 9 bases. The V and J ends lost 4 bases and 7 bases, in that order; junction bases with no gene match: 7. CDR1 is SEHNR and CDR2 is FQNEAQ in the germline V gene (reference sequence). The CDR3 length is 15 residues. CDR3 in amino acids: CASSYSGTGTEKLFF. In DNA, the CDR3 is TGTGCCAGCAGCTACTCCGGGACAGGGACTGAAAAACTGTTTTTT. Drawing the rest from reference TRBV7-9 and TRBJ1-4, the complete variable domain is DTGVSQNPRHKITKRGQNVTFRCDPISEHNRLYWYRQTLGQGPEFLTYFQNEAQLEKSRLLSDRFSAERPKGSFSTLEIQRTEQGDSAMYLCASSYSGTGTEKLFFGSGTQLSVL.

This clonotype has a handful of counts. The V and J genes are TRBV20-1 and TRBJ2-3, with D possibly being TRBD2 (6 bases). Trimming removed 5 bases at V and 5 bases at J, with 14 bases between. Looked up from germline, CDR1 is DFQATT and CDR2 is SNEGSKA (reference sequence). The CDR3 is 13 amino acids. The CDR3 nucleotides read TGCAGTGCTTGGGCGGGATTGGGAGATACGCAGTATTTT. It specifies CSAWAGLGDTQYF.

The V and J genes are TRBV6-5 and TRBJ1-6; a weak D match, TRBD1 (5 bases). The CDR3 totals 14 residues. Germline V gives CDR1 MNHEY, CDR2 SVGAGI. Between the trimmed V and J ends, which lost 6 bases and 8 bases, there was a span of 14 bases. CDR3 sequence reads: CASRTGTLDSPLHF. CDR3 in DNA: TGTGCCAGCAGGACCGGGACTCTAGATTCACCCCTCCACTTT.

This clonotype was recorded a few times. This chain links TRBV12-3 or TRBV12-4 with TRBJ2-1; TRBD1 matches at 9 bases. V lost 6 bases to trimming and J lost 6 bases; unmatched junction nucleotides: 9. CDR3 length: 15 residues. The CDR3 protein is CASSRSTGGLNEQFF. The CDR3 DNA sequence: TGTGCCAGCAGCCGCTCGACAGGGGGGCTCAATGAGCAGTTCTTC.

This clonotype was found a few times. Written as DNA, the CDR3 is TGTGCCATCGCCGACGGGCGGGGGGGAACTGAAGCTTTCTTT. Translated, it gives CAIADGRGGTEAFF. This chain joins TRBV10-3 and TRBJ1-1, with D tentatively TRBD1 (5 bases). CDR3 length: 14 amino acids. Germline V gene data show CDR1 as ENHRY and CDR2 as SYGVKD. V shed 8 bases and J shed 5 bases, with 18 bases lying between them.

The J gene is TRBJ2-1, the V gene TRBV7-2; 9 bases agree with TRBD2. Germline-derived CDR1 and CDR2 are SGHTA and FQGNSA. This CDR3 is 16 amino acids long. Losses at the gene ends were 2 bases for V and 3 bases for J; bases not matched to a gene: 5. The CDR3 spells CASSLRGRGGYNEQFF. The CDR3 DNA is TGTGCCAGCAGCTTACGGGGGCGGGGGGGCTACAATGAGCAGTTCTTC.

The chain recombines TRBV25-1 with TRBJ2-5; 9 nucleotides agree with TRBD1. Germline assignment: CDR1 MGHDK and CDR2 SYGVNS. The CDR3 has 15 residues. V was pared by 1 base and J by 2 bases, with 2 bases of the junction left unmatched. The CDR3 DNA sequence: TGTGCCAGCAGTGAATTGGGGACAGGGCAAGAGACCCAGTACTTC. Translation gives CASSELGTGQETQYF.

J is TRBJ1-1 and V is TRBV18, with unresolved D. This CDR3 region has 14 residues. Germline lookup yields CDR1 KGHSH and CDR2 LQKENI. The V end was cut by 1 base, the J end by 6 bases, with 12 bases between. This CDR3 is CASSPRTSEAEAFF. In nucleotides, the CDR3 is TGTGCCAGCTCACCACGTACCAGCGAGGCTGAAGCTTTCTTT.